Listed here are 13 T cell receptor beta chains from one sample, sequenced in a study of glioma-infiltrating T cells after dendritic cell vaccination. Time point noted: after dendritic cell vaccination, including at tumor progression/relapse. TCRdb keeps only in-frame clones here, not all; method: immunoSEQ multiplex PCR. The data hold approximately 93,000 clones, with 85% observed a single time. Sequenced here: blood, sampled after dendritic cell vaccination. These receptors were collected from a human donor with glioblastoma.

The chain is built from TRBV6-5 and TRBJ1-1, with TRBD1 as a possible D gene (5 bases). Germline V gene data show CDR1 as MNHEY and CDR2 as SVGAGI. The V end lost 5 bases, the J end lost 4 bases, and 17 bases lay between the germline ends. The CDR3 spans 15 residues. CDR3 amino acids: CASSRPRTIGTEAFF. The CDR3 nucleotides are TGTGCCAGCAGTCGGCCTCGGACAATCGGCACTGAAGCTTTCTTT.

This sequence joins TRBV7-2 and TRBJ2-2, with 9 nucleotides matching TRBD2. CDR1 SGHTA and CDR2 FQGNSA come from the germline V gene. After removal of 5 bases from V and 1 base from J, the junction contained 2 bases not matched to a gene. CDR3 size: 15 residues. Here the CDR3 DNA reads TGTGCCAGCAGCATGACTAGCGGGAACACCGGGGAGCTGTTTTTT. Translating it yields CASSMTSGNTGELFF.

This chain joins TRBV5-5 and TRBJ1-2; D unresolved. The ends were cut back, 4 bases at V and 4 bases at J, with 11 bases in the middle. Germline values: CDR1 SGHKS, CDR2 YYEKEE (reference sequence). The CDR3 runs to 13 residues. The chain's CDR3 is CASSVDSGYGYTF. The CDR3 nucleotides read TGTGCCAGCAGCGTGGACTCTGGCTATGGCTACACCTTC.

This clone was observed a single time. J is TRBJ1-5 and V is TRBV7-9; no firm D call. The V end lost 2 bases, the J end lost 7 bases, and 9 bases lay between the germline ends. Germline values: CDR1 SEHNR, CDR2 FQNEAQ (reference sequence). The CDR3 has 13 amino acids. The CDR3 DNA sequence: TGTGCCAGCAGCTTATGGGGAGACCAGCCCCAGCATTTT. It encodes CASSLWGDQPQHF.

The chain is built from TRBV15 and TRBJ2-2; 10 positions agree with TRBD1. From germline, CDR1 is LNHNV and CDR2 YYDKDF (reference sequence). The V and J ends lost 0 bases and 5 bases, in that order; junction bases with no gene match: 9. The CDR3 has 18 amino acids. Here the CDR3 DNA reads TGTGCCACCAGCAGAGAGGGACAGGGGTCGTTCGGGACCGGGGAGCTGTTTTTT. It is translated as CATSREGQGSFGTGELFF.

The chain joins TRBV18 to TRBJ2-1, with TRBD2 matching 9 bases. The CDR3 consists of 17 residues. With V trimmed by 6 bases and J by 6 bases, 15 bases remained unmatched. Germline CDR1 and CDR2: KGHSH and LQKENI. Here the CDR3 DNA reads TGTGCCAGCTCCTACGCCGCGGCGGGGGGGCCTGGCAATGAGCAGTTCTTC. Protein sequence: CASSYAAAGGPGNEQFF.

This chain connects TRBV5-3 to TRBJ1-1; D gene unclear. TRBV5-3 is an open reading frame whose function is uncertain. The CDR3 length is 14 residues. The V and J ends lost 1 base and 1 base respectively, with 8 bases between them. The CDR3 bases are TGTGCCAGAAGCTTGAGTCAACAGAACACTGAAGCTTTCTTT. Translation: CARSLSQQNTEAFF.

J is TRBJ2-7 and V is TRBV30, with 13 bases fitting TRBD2. The CDR3 loop spans 20 amino acids. The V gene end was trimmed by 2 bases and the J gene end by 0 bases; junction bases not matched to a gene: 16. Per the germline V gene, CDR1 is GTSNPN and CDR2 is SVGIG (reference sequence). The CDR3 is CAWSRERTSGRWMGSYEQYF. CDR3 bases: TGTGCCTGGAGTCGCGAGAGGACTAGCGGGAGATGGATGGGCTCCTACGAGCAGTACTTC.

This clone has only a few counts. The chain uses TRBV27 and TRBJ1-3; TRBD1 agrees at 10 bases. The CDR3 spans 15 residues. V was pared by 6 bases and J by 3 bases, with 5 bases of the junction left unmatched. Germline V lookup: CDR1 MNHEY, CDR2 SMNVEV (reference sequence). The CDR3 nucleotides are TGTGCCAGCAGCCTTGACAGGGGGCATGGAAACACCATATATTTT. Translation gives CASSLDRGHGNTIYF.

This clone has only one observation. The V gene is TRBV7-2, the J gene TRBJ2-5; 7 bases line up with TRBD2. This CDR3 comprises 14 residues. Trimming cost V 3 bases and J 12 bases; bases outside gene matches: 13. Germline lookup yields CDR1 SGHTA and CDR2 FQGNSA. CDR3 sequence reads: CASSLAGDQDGKYF. CDR3 sequence (DNA): TGTGCCAGCAGCTTGGCGGGGGACCAAGATGGCAAGTACTTC.

This rearrangement joins TRBV5-1 to TRBJ2-1; 8 nucleotides align to TRBD2. The germline CDR1 and CDR2 sequences are SGHRS and YFSETQ. This CDR3 is 15 amino acids long. V gave up 4 bases and J gave up 5 bases; unmatched junction bases: 8. The CDR3 region has the DNA TGCGCCAGCAGCCTGGGACTAGTTTACGACAATGAGCAGTTCTTC. Translated, it gives CASSLGLVYDNEQFF.

The V gene is TRBV7-2, the J gene TRBJ1-5; a possible D gene is TRBD1 (6 bases). The germline V gene encodes CDR1 SGHTA and CDR2 FQGNSA. The CDR3 consists of 15 residues. With 4 bases removed from V and 7 bases from J, the gap between germline ends came to 17 bases. Written as DNA, the CDR3 is TGTGCCAGCAGCTATACCAGGGGATATTTGCAGCCCCAGCATTTT. Translation gives CASSYTRGYLQPQHF.

V is TRBV27 and J is TRBJ2-7; 11 bases fit TRBD1. CDR1 is MNHEY, CDR2 SMNVEV, per germline (reference sequence). J gave up 4 bases and V 4 bases, and 9 bases lay outside the gene matches. There are 16 residues in the CDR3. The CDR3 DNA follows: TGTGCCAGCAGTTCCCCGAGGGACAGGGGGGGGTACGAGCAGTACTTC. Its protein is CASSSPRDRGGYEQYF.